This T cell receptor (beta chain) was obtained from a study of OX40 agonist ivuxolimab in advanced cancers. About the study as a whole: Ivuxolimab was an agonistic, fully human IgG2 monoclonal antibody directed against OX40 (CD134), a costimulatory receptor. Intravenous ivuxolimab was administered to patients every 2 weeks at six dose levels: 0.01, 0.1, 0.3, 1.5, 3 and 10 mg/kg. Partial responses occurred in three dose-escalation patients: two with cutaneous melanoma and one with hepatocellular carcinoma. Of the roughly 52 dose-escalation patients, hepatocellular carcinoma was present in 19, melanoma in some 15, renal cell carcinoma in 9 and head and neck cancer in 9. The paper covers the monotherapy dose-escalation part of the phase I ivuxolimab trial, which included N of about 50 patients. Patients were allowed to have had prior anti-PD-1, anti-PD-L1 or anti-CTLA-4 therapy, and approximately 40% of the dose-escalation patients had previously received checkpoint inhibitors. Peripheral TCRbeta sequencing was intended to test whether TCR sequence diversity was altered and clonal T-cell expansion was caused by ivuxolimab. In the dose-escalation cohort, 70% to 90% of patients were male, and the mean age was roughly 60 years with a range of roughly 20 to 79. The full study reports these points: Clonal expansion of both CD4+ and CD8+ blood T cells was observed from baseline to week 6 at doses 0.1 to 3.0 mg/kg. On average, CD8+ T cells showed more expanded clones than CD4+ T cells after ivuxolimab. In the 0.1-3.0 mg/kg groups, partial responders were among the patients with the lowest normalized peripheral clonal expansion, particularly in CD8+ T cells. The antigen specificity of the peripheral T cells that underwent clonal expansion was not determined. Low levels of normalized T-cell clonal expansion were also shown by some nonresponding patients.

The germline ends are 9 bases apart after V is trimmed by 8 bases and J by 8 bases. From the germline V gene, CDR1 is MDHEN and CDR2 is SYDVKM. Inclusive of the bounding cysteine and phenylalanine, the CDR3 is 10 residues long. Only CDR3 DNA is held: 30 bases, read in frame from base 1. Comment on this clone: Its antigen is not yet known. No base quality information exists; no much larger clone differs at one position.

The trial excluded patients who had a history of autoimmune disease or who were on systemic immunosuppression. Peripheral blood for TCR sequencing was collected from all dose cohorts at baseline, on cycle 4 day 1, and on cycle 7 day 1. The samples were drawn from a first-in-human, open-label, multicenter phase I dose-escalation trial of ivuxolimab. Adults with locally advanced or metastatic melanoma, renal cell, hepatocellular, or head and neck squamous cell carcinoma were enrolled in the trial. CD4+ and CD8+ T cells were sorted separately from peripheral blood before TCR sequencing. For sequencing of the TCRbeta CDR3 region, genomic DNA was extracted from the sorted cells. The immunoSEQ Assay was used for sequencing of TCRbeta CDR3 regions. TCRdb took this table from immuneACCESS and kept in-frame rearrangements with V and J called. Such tables lack part of the clones; where checked against another copy, unresolved V genes explain under half of the gap, and the rest is unexplained. The sample includes about 60,000 clones, with 86% observed a single time. Roughly 13% of the sample is in the top ten clones.

The clonotype originates from an adult with an advanced solid tumor such as melanoma, head and neck, liver or kidney cancer. The chain employs TRBV28 and TRBJ1-2; perhaps TRBD1 is the D gene, with 6 bases matching. Sequences were derived from CD4+ or CD8+ T cells sorted from blood, sampled in a trial of the OX40 agonist ivuxolimab. The CDR3 corresponds to CASGGNGYTF. Read as DNA, the sequence is TGTGCCAGCGGGGGCAACGGCTACACCTTC.